This TCR beta chain emerged from a study of cytomegalovirus exposure and HLA in healthy donors. At the level of the study: Of 398 genotyped donors, roughly 80% clustered with self-reported Caucasian donors. Study outcomes and limitations: Immune exposure information available was restricted to CMV serostatus. Sequences of the TCR beta chain were said to predict the HLA-A and HLA-B alleles of most subjects accurately. Analysis performed later showed TCR beta chains linked to HLA being more clonally expanded than equally common others.

On this clone: The antigen is not known.

With 60 Vbeta and 13 Jbeta primers, the PCR was carried out. The table came from immunoSEQ multiplex PCR; TCRdb's copy has only in-frame clones and leaves some out. The table lists 97,000 or so clones, 81% of them singletons. The CDR3 sequence is 14 residues long. After removal of 7 bases from V and 4 bases from J, the junction contained 8 bases not matched to a gene. CDR1 SGHTS and CDR2 YDEGEE come from the germline V gene. This clonotype originated in a man aged 35 to 55 in good health and CMV-seronegative. This chain connects TRBV5-8 to TRBJ2-5; TRBD2 matches 9 bases. Sequenced: PBMCs. CDR3 in DNA: TGTGCCAGCGCCGGGACTAGCCTACGAGAGACCCAGTACTTC. Protein product: CASAGTSLRETQYF.